This T cell receptor beta chain originates from a study of blood T cell repertoires in COVID-19. Libraries were prepared by immunoSEQ multiplex PCR; TCRdb keeps only in-frame clonotypes and omits some of them. In the table there are approximately 45,000 clones, around 83% of which are singletons. By share, this clone ranks as medium-sized. The TCR was taken from a middle-aged man with active COVID-19. The material sequenced was peripheral blood.

In DNA, the CDR3 is TGTGCCTGGAGTCGAGGAGAAGGTCAGCCCCAGCATTTT. It specifies CAWSRGEGQPQHF. The chain carries TRBV30 and TRBJ1-5; D is uncertain. Germline CDR1 and CDR2: GTSNPN and SVGIG (reference sequence). CDR3 length: 13 amino acids. With 2 bases removed from V and 6 bases from J, the gap between germline ends came to 11 bases.